This T cell receptor (beta chain) was profiled in a study of T cell responses to AZD1222 COVID-19 vaccine listed by TCRdb under 2021. About the investigation overall: TCR sequencing was performed for 230 to 250 trial participants, of whom about 200 were given two doses of AZD1222 and around 26 were given two doses of MenACWY control vaccine. Trial participants were enrolled by age into subgroups of 18-55, 56-69 and 70-plus years, and about 150, 27 and 61 TCR-sequenced participants, respectively, were included in these subgroups.

The germline V gene yields SGHDT for CDR1 and YYEEEE for CDR2. Compared with germline, V lacks 7 bases and J lacks 7 bases; bases without a gene match: 10. The CDR3 has 14 amino acids, counting the end cysteine and phenylalanine. Here the CDR3 DNA is all that survives: 42 bases in frame from base 1. The CDR3 regions of human TCRbeta chains were analyzed by immunosequencing. Under the source paper's analysis protocol: TCRs in the repertoires were matched against a reference library of SARS-CoV-2-specific TCRs that had been generated with the MIRA antigen-specificity platform. Breadth was defined as the fraction of unique TCRs that were SARS-CoV-2-associated. Depth was defined as the fraction of total T cells that were SARS-CoV-2-associated. Each spike-specific TCR was assigned to its reactive spike region and to a CD4 or CD8 class using the MIRA data. Log10-transformed breadth and depth values were compared by one-way ANOVA with Sidak's multiple comparisons tests. As stored in TCRdb, this immuneACCESS dataset retains in-frame rearrangements with V and J assigned. A fraction of the clones does not appear; measured against another copy, unresolved V genes explain less than half of the discrepancy, and the remainder lacks a known reason. The DNA was the basis for D and trimming; V, J and clone size are from that table. A total of 130,000 to 150,000 clones appear in this sample, approximately 93% of them only once. 10% to 15% of the sample is held by the ten biggest clonotypes.

The time point label here, explained by the study, means: sample from adult after SARS-CoV-2 infection, after symptom onset. Two convalescent COVID-19 patients, sampled after symptom onset from adults with prior SARS-CoV-2 infection, were also TCR-sequenced for comparison. Of note for this clone: Its antigen has not been determined. Nothing much larger sits one base from this clone, and base qualities are not available.

Here is what the overall study found, with its caveats: The 56-69-year group was small, and its depth increase did not reach significance, likely because of low power. Vaccine-associated CD4 TCRs spanned the whole spike protein, with dominant responses in regions 160-218 and 743-854. Only a handful of AZD1222 recipients were SARS-CoV-2 seropositive at baseline, limiting conclusions about previously exposed vaccinees. Most participants were white British and females outnumbered males, and the authors suggested that clonal diversity may have been underestimated. After two AZD1222 doses, spike-specific TCR breadth and depth were significantly higher than at day 0 and than in MenACWY recipients. Reportedly, almost half of the unique spike-specific TCRs recognized epitopes lying outside the regions that are mutated in the B.1.351 and B.1.1.7 variants. Because no samples from the day 14 peak response were available, repertoires could be characterized only after the peak T cell response.

The sequence derives from an adult who had recovered from COVID-19. The input for sequencing was peripheral blood, taken after recovery from COVID-19. This receptor chain uses TRBV5-6 and TRBJ2-7; the central 11 bases match TRBD2. The DNA is as follows: TGTGCCAGCCTGCGACTAGCGGGAAAGGAGGAGCAGTACTTC. This yields the protein CASLRLAGKEEQYF.